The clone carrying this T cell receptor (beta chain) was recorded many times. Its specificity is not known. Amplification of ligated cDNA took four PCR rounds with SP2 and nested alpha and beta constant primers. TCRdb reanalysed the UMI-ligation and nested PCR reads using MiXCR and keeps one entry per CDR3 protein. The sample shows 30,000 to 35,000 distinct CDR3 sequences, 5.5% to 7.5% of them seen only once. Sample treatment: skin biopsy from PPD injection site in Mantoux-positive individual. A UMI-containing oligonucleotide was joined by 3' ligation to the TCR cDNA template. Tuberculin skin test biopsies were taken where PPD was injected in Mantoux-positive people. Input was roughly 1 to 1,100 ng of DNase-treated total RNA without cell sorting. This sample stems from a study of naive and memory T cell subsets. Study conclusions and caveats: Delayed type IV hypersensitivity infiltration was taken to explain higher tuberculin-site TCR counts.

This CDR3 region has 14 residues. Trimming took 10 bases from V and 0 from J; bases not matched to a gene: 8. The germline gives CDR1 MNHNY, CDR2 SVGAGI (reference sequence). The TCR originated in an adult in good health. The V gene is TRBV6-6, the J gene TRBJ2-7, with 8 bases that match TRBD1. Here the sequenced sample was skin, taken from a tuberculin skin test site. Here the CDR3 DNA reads TGTGCCATACGCAGGACAGGGTCCTCCTACGAGCAGTACTTC. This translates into CAIRRTGSSYEQYF.